The following is a T cell receptor (beta chain) sequence with its context. In this sample, this clone turned up many times. Its cognate antigen has yet to be identified. No base quality information exists; no much larger clone differs at one position. The entire amount of isolated RNA was reverse transcribed using the High Capacity cDNA Reverse Transcription Kit, so the sequenced TCRB transcripts were expressed ones. Deep immunoSEQ sequencing was performed on naive, central memory and regulatory T cell samples, with an average of roughly 3.5 million total reads per sample. Sorted cells were lysed in RLT buffer and RNA was extracted with DNase-treated RNeasy Micro or Mini kits, depending on cell number. To prevent cross-contamination, each cell subset was processed individually, whereas patient and healthy donor samples were processed jointly. The immunoSEQ multiplex PCR was used to amplify TCRB sequences from cDNA, generating 87-bp fragments that spanned the CDR3 region. Sequencing of the amplicons was performed on the Illumina HiSeq platform. The original pipeline was this. Synthetic template baselines were used to correct PCR bias computationally, reads within Hamming distance 2 were collapsed, and singletons that could not be merged were discarded. Reads were aligned against IMGT so that V, D and J genes, CDR3 length and insertions or deletions at six rearrangement sites could be assigned. Within each subset, clonotype counts were normalized to sorted cell number, after which true diversity and Gini coefficients were computed with the tcR R package. The overlap coefficient, calculated on TCRB nucleotide sequences, was used to measure repertoire sharing. The table was pulled from immuneACCESS by TCRdb, which kept in-frame rearrangements only. Such tables lose some clones; where checked, under half of the loss comes from unresolved V genes, and the rest has no known cause. For V, J and clone size, that table is used; D and trimming come from the DNA. The sample table shows under 400,000 clones, and less than 15% are seen once. In total, the top ten clones hold roughly 6.7% of the sample.

This sample is part of a study of beta chain features in type 1 diabetes (dated 2018 in TCRdb). With respect to the entire study: Mean age, gender distribution, total cell number and subset yield did not differ between patients and healthy donors. Across all samples, approximately 98,000,000 sorted cells were examined, and cell number per subset correlated strongly with RNA yield. The study compared TCRB repertoires of sorted circulating CD4+ T cell subsets between recently diagnosed type 1 diabetes patients and matched healthy donors. Whereas all 30 or so donors provided naive and central memory subsets, regulatory and stem cell-like memory subsets were isolated from just 8 patients and roughly 8 healthy donors.

Based on the germline V gene, the CDR1 and CDR2 sequences are SGHTA and FQGNSA. From its cysteine to its phenylalanine, the CDR3 spans 13 amino acids. Of all the DNA, just the CDR3 is kept, 39 bases in frame from base 1. Trimming costs V 5 bases and J 13 bases, and their ends lie 20 bases apart. Points the paper makes about the study in general: At VDJ recombination sites, type 1 diabetes patients had fewer insertions and more deleted nucleotides, which implies abnormalities in thymic rearrangement. Because small numbers of individuals were included in the HLA sub-analyses, any influence of HLA type on TCRB rearrangement was left unresolved. Type 1 diabetes patients showed a moderate but significant shortening of TCRB CDR3 length in all four CD4+ subsets. Naive, central memory and regulatory TCRB repertoires appeared more similar among patients than among healthy donors. Sequencing cDNA rather than genomic DNA could over-represent highly expressing activated cells, although activation and CD3 levels did not differ between groups. Shorter templates might be favored by PCR, yet because patient and control samples were amplified and corrected together, any such skew would affect both groups equally.

From each donor, a single peripheral blood sample of around 120 mL on average was drawn into heparinised tubes. Naive, central memory, regulatory and stem cell-like memory CD4+ T cells were sorted on a BD FACSAria II using a panel including CD45RO, CCR7, CD25, CD127, CD95 and CD27. Every sorted population had a purity above 98%. PBMCs were isolated right away by Lymphoprep density gradient centrifugation and were stained directly, without culture. To minimize batch effects, samples were stained and sorted in pairs, one healthy donor with one patient per experiment. The chain is made from TRBV7-2 and TRBJ2-5, and possibly TRBD2, on 6 matching bases. The source is a man aged 30 to 39 in good health. Material for sequencing was central memory CD4+ T cells from blood. The CDR3 has the sequence CASSPTRRDPSYF. The nucleotides read TGTGCCAGCAGCCCCACCCGGAGGGACCCGTCGTACTTC.